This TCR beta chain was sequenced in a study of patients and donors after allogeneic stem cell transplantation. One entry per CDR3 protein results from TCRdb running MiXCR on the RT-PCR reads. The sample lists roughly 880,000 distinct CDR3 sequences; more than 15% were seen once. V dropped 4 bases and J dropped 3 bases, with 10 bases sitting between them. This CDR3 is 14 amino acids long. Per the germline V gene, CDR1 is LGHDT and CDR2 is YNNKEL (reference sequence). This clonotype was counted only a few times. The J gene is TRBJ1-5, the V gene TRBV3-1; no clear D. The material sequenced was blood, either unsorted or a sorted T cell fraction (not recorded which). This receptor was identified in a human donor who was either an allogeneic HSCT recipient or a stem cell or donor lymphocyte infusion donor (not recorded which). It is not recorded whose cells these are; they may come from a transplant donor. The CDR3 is CASSPTSNNQPQHF. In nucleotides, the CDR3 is TGTGCCAGCAGCCCCACAAGTAACAATCAGCCCCAGCATTTT. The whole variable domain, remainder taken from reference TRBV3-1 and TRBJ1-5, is DTAVSQTPKYLVTQMGNDKSIKCEQNLGHDTMYWYKQDSKKFLKIMFSYNNKELIINETVPNRFSPKSPDKAHLNLHINSLELGDSAVYFCASSPTSNNQPQHFGDGTRLSIL.